This T cell receptor beta chain was identified in a study of CD8 T cells in Susac syndrome. The germline gives CDR1 LNHDA, CDR2 SQIVND (reference sequence). The V and J ends lost 8 bases and 4 bases respectively, with 21 bases between them. CDR3 length: 15 residues. TEMRA cells were FACS-enriched, unlike CD8+ and CD4+ T cells, which were negatively isolated. The RNA, about 0.5 to 1 ug, was put through reverse transcription using random hexamers. Amplification of TCR beta CDR3 was carried out by immunoSEQ multiplex PCR, which covered 54 Vbeta and 13 Jbeta segments. TCRdb re-called the immunoSEQ multiplex PCR reads with MiXCR, one entry per CDR3 protein. The table shows about 430,000 distinct CDR3 sequences, with about 85% occurring only once.

The sequence came from a human donor with multiple sclerosis. The sequencing sample was made of CD8+ T cells from PBMCs. This rearrangement joins TRBV19 to TRBJ2-7; weak D call: TRBD1 (8 bases). CDR3 region: CASRNRGGSSYEQYF. CDR3 in DNA: TGTGCCAGTCGAAACAGGGGGGGTAGTTCGTACGAGCAGTACTTC.